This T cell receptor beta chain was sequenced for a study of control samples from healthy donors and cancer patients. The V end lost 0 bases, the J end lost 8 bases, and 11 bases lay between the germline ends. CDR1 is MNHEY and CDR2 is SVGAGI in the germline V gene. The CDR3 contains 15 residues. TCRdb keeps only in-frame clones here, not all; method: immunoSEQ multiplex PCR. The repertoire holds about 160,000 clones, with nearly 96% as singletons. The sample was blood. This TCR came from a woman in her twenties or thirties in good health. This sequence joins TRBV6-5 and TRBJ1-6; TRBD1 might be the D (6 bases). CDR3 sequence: CASSYSRGADSPLHF. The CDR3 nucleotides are TGTGCCAGCAGTTACTCGAGGGGGGCCGATTCACCCCTCCACTTT.